This note documents a single T cell receptor beta chain sequence. The entry originates in a study of graft-versus-host responses after intestinal transplantation. Study-level points and caveats: Detection of GvH clones occurred in recipient marrow, and some had their first appearance in ileum or blood.

The method was immunoSEQ multiplex PCR; TCRdb's version includes in-frame clones alone and lacks a portion of them. Among some 9,800 clones listed, roughly 38% were seen once. The authors seeded roughly 200,000 CFSE-labeled responder cells together with roughly 200,000 irradiated stimulator cells tagged with violet dye. This clonotype was obtained from a human patient who received an intestinal transplant. The sequences come from alloreactive CD8+ T cells from a mixed lymphocyte reaction culture, collected before intestinal transplant. Documented subset: CFSE-low proliferating T cells sorted from roughly 6-day pre-transplant mixed lymphocyte reaction (GvH or HvG direction).

The DNA for the CDR3 is TGTGCCAGCAGGTACCGACAGGGCCCCTCCGGGGCCAACGTCCTGACTTTC. Amino acid sequence: CASRYRQGPSGANVLTF. V and J are TRBV2 and TRBJ2-6; 7 nucleotides align to TRBD1. V was clipped by 6 bases and J by 4 bases; unmatched bases: 12. This CDR3 is 17 amino acids long. Germline CDR1 is SNHLY and CDR2 is FYNNEI.